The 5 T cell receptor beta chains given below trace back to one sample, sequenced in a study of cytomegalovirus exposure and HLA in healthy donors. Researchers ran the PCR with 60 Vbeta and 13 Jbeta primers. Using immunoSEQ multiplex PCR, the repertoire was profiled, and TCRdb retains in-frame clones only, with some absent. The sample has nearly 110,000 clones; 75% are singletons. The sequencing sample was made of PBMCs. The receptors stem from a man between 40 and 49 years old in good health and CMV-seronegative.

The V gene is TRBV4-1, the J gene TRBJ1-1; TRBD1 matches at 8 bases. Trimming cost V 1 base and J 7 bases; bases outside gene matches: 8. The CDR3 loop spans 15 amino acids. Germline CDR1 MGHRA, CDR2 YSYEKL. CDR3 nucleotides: TGCGCCAGCAGCCAAGGGGGACAGGCAGAGGGTGAAGCTTTCTTT. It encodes CASSQGGQAEGEAFF.

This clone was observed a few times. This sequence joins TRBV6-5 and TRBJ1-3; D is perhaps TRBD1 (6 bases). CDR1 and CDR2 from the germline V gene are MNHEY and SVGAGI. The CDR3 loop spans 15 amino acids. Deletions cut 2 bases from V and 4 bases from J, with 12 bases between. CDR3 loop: CASSYAGQRGNTIYF. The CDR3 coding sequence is TGTGCCAGCAGTTACGCCGGACAGAGAGGAAACACCATATATTTT.

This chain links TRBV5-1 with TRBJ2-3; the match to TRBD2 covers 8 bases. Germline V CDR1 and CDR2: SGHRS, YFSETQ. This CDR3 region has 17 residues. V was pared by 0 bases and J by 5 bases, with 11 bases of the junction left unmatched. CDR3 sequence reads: CASSLGVLRGGRDTQYF. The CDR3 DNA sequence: TGCGCCAGCAGCTTGGGAGTTCTCCGGGGGGGGCGAGATACGCAGTATTTT.

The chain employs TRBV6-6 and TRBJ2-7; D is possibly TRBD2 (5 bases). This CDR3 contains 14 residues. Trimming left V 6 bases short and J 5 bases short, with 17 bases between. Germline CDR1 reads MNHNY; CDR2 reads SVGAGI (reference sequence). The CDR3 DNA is TGTGCCAGCAGCTCGGGAAATTCCGCCGACGAGCAGTACTTC. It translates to CASSSGNSADEQYF.

CDR3 region: CASSLVQGIAGGYTF. In DNA form, the CDR3 reads TGCGCCAGCAGCTTGGTTCAGGGGATCGCGGGTGGCTACACCTTC. The chain couples TRBV5-1 to TRBJ1-2, with D tentatively TRBD1 (6 bases). Germline V gene sequence: CDR1 SGHRS, CDR2 YFSETQ. This CDR3 has 15 amino acids. V gave up 0 bases and J gave up 7 bases, with 16 bases separating them.